This record looks at one TCR beta chain sequence and its context. As it was prepared, the TCRbeta library received unique molecular identifiers. TCRdb independently ran MiXCR on the PCR reads; one entry per CDR3 protein. Of 300,000 to 400,000 distinct CDR3 sequences in the sample, about an eighth are singletons; the top ten hold around 4.5%. The entry originates in a study of T-cell reconstitution after alpha-beta-depleted transplantation in children. V was clipped by 3 bases and J by 10 bases; unmatched bases: 9. Germline loops: CDR1 SGHRS, CDR2 YFSETQ. The CDR3 is 13 amino acids. This TCR derives from a human donor who donated a stem cell graft to a child with Fanconi anemia. The rearrangement links TRBV5-1 to TRBJ1-1; the match to TRBD1 covers 7 bases. This material consisted of PBMCs, taken from the stem cell graft. CDR3 bases: TGCGCCAGCAGCTCACGGGACAGCCTAATAGCTTTCTTT. It translates to CASSSRDSLIAFF. Using reference TRBV5-1 and TRBJ1-1 for the parts outside the CDR3, the full variable domain is KAGVTQTPRYLIKTRGQQVTLSCSPISGHRSVSWYQQTPGQGLQFLFEYFSETQRNKGNFPGRFSGRQFSNSRSEMNVSTLELGDSALYLCASSSRDSLIAFFGQGTRLTVV.